The 2 T cell receptor beta chains in this list originate from one sample, sequenced in a study of shared clonotypes between healthy human individuals. It was CD45RO-negative cells, positively selected for CCR7, that made up naive CD8 cells, with terminally differentiated effector memory CD45RA+ cells excluded. The data were produced by immunoSEQ multiplex PCR, yet TCRdb's version contains in-frame clones alone and is incomplete. The repertoire has some 2,100,000 clones, approximately 94% of them found once; the top ten carry approximately 1.7%. Sequencing used naive CD8+ T cells from PBMCs. The receptors here all came from a man between 18 and 35 years old in good health. Some clones in this sample may be carry-over from other donors' samples.

This rearrangement joins TRBV30 to TRBJ2-5; 7 bases are shared with TRBD2. CDR1 and CDR2 from the germline V gene are GTSNPN and SVGIG (reference sequence). After removal of 5 bases from V and 1 base from J, the junction contained 4 bases not matched to a gene. The CDR3 sequence is 13 residues long. DNA for the CDR3: TGTGCCTGGGTGGGGAGGGGCCAAGAGACCCAGTACTTC. Encoded protein: CAWVGRGQETQYF.

This clone was detected only once. The genes are TRBV13 and TRBJ2-7; D is possibly TRBD2 (6 bases). The V gene lost 4 bases and the J gene lost 3 bases, with 10 bases spanning the gap. The CDR3 totals 13 residues. CDR1 and CDR2 (germline): PRHDT, FYEKMQ (reference sequence). CDR3 residues: CASSSRLGYEQYF. CDR3 bases: TGTGCCAGCAGCTCCAGACTAGGCTACGAGCAGTACTTC.